This T cell receptor (beta chain) was sequenced in a study of shared clonotypes between healthy human individuals (dated by TCRdb to 2018 to 2020). A note on the overall study: The cohort included a few men and two women between 18 and 49 years of age. For each donor, CD4 naive and CD4 memory were each run on three plates, CD8 naive on two plates, and CD8 memory on one plate. To estimate repertoire size and how much clonotype sharing occurs between individuals, the study deeply sequenced the blood TCR repertoires of five healthy adults. To increase sequencing depth and limit assay-specific biases, different laboratories used diverse techniques to prepare libraries and sequence TCR repertoires. Between about 0.8 and 8.9 billion PBMCs per donor were obtained by leukapheresis. The full study reports these points: Sampling was restricted to blood, and TCR repertoires in tissues likely differ from the TCR repertoires found in blood. Compared with non-shared clonotypes, clonotypes shared by all four sorted-subset donors had higher generation probabilities. Larger estimated clonotype richness was generally found for naive subsets than for memory subsets. Rarefaction of sorted-subset datasets indicated incomplete sequencing despite the large sequencing depth. The genetic and exposure-history diversity represented was limited by the small number of donors. When a few donors were compared, the shared fraction of clonotypes was about 5% for naive CD4, over 3% for naive CD8, roughly 2.5% for memory CD4, and 0.4% for memory CD8. Based on pairwise subsampling, the degree of clonotype sharing among donors was expected to be affected by sequencing depth.

Of note for this clone: No antigen is known for it. No clone much larger than this one lies a single base away; base qualities are absent.

The donors were healthy, HIV-negative adults who had no recently reported acute infections or vaccinations. Every donor was a Caucasian adult residing in Nashville, Tennessee, USA. CD4+ T cells were enriched through magnetic negative selection, after which naive cells were positively selected on CD45RA and the remaining negative fraction served as the memory subset. Blood was obtained by leukapheresis, after which PBMCs were separated by Ficoll-Histopaque density gradient centrifugation and cryopreserved in liquid nitrogen vapor phase. Analytical flow cytometry was used to check the purity and quantity of every magnetically sorted T cell population. Genomic DNA was isolated from every sorted fraction and measured by UV absorbance on a Nanodrop 2000c. TCR CDR3 regions were amplified from genomic DNA by multiplex PCR using the deep immunoSEQ assay. Extracted genomic DNA from each cell subset was spread evenly across all wells of several immunoSEQ 96-well plates, with each plate serving as a replicate. For sorted subsets, around 200 ng genomic DNA, equal to about 30,000 T cell genomes, was loaded into each replicate PCR. Purified libraries were measured with a Qubit 3.0 fluorometer, size-checked on a Bioanalyzer 2100, and measured again with the KAPA Library Quantification kit. Each immunoSEQ 96-well plate was sequenced on its own single-read 150-cycle Illumina NextSeq 550 flow cell. Under the source paper's analysis protocol: Because the immunoSEQ output held only junctional sequences and lacked quality scores, the filtering could not match the filtering applied to full-length reads. To assign V/J genes and CDR3, sequences were annotated against IMGT germline references using PyIR, a Python wrapper for IgBLAST v1.9. Reads were removed for weak V/J assignments (E-value above 1e-6), missing CDR3, stop codons, out-of-frame junctions, or ambiguous translated residues. A V3J clonotype was defined by an identical inferred V gene, J gene, and CDR3 amino acid sequence. The percentage overlap between two repertoires was calculated by dividing the number of shared unique clonotypes by the size of the smaller repertoire. Repertoire richness was assessed with RTK rarefaction, the Chao1 estimator, and Recon v2.1 estimates of unobserved clonotypes. OLGA was used to compute generation probabilities for all TCRbeta clonotypes that the gDNA method yielded from a handful of donors. TCRdb provides this immuneACCESS table in a form limited to in-frame rearrangements. Some clones are lacking; in checked studies, under half of them reflect an unresolved V gene, and why the rest are absent is not known. V and J calls and clone size are as listed in that table; D and trimming were resolved from the DNA. The sample profile shows 300,000 to 350,000 clones; 73% of them were found once. The ten most abundant clones make up about 10% of the sample.

The sample was memory CD4+ T cells sorted from blood. The cell subset or site label here, explained by the study, means: CD45RA-negative fraction. The sequence came from a man between 25 and 39 years old in good health.

The CDR3 is CASSLTGDGDEQYF. The DNA sequence is as follows: TGCGCCAGCAGCCTGACAGGGGACGGGGACGAGCAGTACTTC. The chain couples TRBV5-1 to TRBJ2-7; a stretch of 8 junction bases matches TRBD1. At the junction V is shortened by 4 bases and J by 5 bases; bases outside the gene matches: 8. Including the terminal cysteine and phenylalanine, the CDR3 comprises 14 residues. Only the CDR3 DNA is retained, 42 bases long and in frame from the first base. CDR1 and CDR2 were assigned from the germline V gene as SGHRS and YFSETQ. Reference TRBV5-1 and TRBJ2-7 genes cover what lies past the CDR3, so the full variable domain is KAGVTQTPRYLIKTRGQQVTLSCSPISGHRSVSWYQQTPGQGLQFLFEYFSETQRNKGNFPGRFSGRQFSNSRSEMNVSTLELGDSALYLCASSLTGDGDEQYFGPGTRLTVT.